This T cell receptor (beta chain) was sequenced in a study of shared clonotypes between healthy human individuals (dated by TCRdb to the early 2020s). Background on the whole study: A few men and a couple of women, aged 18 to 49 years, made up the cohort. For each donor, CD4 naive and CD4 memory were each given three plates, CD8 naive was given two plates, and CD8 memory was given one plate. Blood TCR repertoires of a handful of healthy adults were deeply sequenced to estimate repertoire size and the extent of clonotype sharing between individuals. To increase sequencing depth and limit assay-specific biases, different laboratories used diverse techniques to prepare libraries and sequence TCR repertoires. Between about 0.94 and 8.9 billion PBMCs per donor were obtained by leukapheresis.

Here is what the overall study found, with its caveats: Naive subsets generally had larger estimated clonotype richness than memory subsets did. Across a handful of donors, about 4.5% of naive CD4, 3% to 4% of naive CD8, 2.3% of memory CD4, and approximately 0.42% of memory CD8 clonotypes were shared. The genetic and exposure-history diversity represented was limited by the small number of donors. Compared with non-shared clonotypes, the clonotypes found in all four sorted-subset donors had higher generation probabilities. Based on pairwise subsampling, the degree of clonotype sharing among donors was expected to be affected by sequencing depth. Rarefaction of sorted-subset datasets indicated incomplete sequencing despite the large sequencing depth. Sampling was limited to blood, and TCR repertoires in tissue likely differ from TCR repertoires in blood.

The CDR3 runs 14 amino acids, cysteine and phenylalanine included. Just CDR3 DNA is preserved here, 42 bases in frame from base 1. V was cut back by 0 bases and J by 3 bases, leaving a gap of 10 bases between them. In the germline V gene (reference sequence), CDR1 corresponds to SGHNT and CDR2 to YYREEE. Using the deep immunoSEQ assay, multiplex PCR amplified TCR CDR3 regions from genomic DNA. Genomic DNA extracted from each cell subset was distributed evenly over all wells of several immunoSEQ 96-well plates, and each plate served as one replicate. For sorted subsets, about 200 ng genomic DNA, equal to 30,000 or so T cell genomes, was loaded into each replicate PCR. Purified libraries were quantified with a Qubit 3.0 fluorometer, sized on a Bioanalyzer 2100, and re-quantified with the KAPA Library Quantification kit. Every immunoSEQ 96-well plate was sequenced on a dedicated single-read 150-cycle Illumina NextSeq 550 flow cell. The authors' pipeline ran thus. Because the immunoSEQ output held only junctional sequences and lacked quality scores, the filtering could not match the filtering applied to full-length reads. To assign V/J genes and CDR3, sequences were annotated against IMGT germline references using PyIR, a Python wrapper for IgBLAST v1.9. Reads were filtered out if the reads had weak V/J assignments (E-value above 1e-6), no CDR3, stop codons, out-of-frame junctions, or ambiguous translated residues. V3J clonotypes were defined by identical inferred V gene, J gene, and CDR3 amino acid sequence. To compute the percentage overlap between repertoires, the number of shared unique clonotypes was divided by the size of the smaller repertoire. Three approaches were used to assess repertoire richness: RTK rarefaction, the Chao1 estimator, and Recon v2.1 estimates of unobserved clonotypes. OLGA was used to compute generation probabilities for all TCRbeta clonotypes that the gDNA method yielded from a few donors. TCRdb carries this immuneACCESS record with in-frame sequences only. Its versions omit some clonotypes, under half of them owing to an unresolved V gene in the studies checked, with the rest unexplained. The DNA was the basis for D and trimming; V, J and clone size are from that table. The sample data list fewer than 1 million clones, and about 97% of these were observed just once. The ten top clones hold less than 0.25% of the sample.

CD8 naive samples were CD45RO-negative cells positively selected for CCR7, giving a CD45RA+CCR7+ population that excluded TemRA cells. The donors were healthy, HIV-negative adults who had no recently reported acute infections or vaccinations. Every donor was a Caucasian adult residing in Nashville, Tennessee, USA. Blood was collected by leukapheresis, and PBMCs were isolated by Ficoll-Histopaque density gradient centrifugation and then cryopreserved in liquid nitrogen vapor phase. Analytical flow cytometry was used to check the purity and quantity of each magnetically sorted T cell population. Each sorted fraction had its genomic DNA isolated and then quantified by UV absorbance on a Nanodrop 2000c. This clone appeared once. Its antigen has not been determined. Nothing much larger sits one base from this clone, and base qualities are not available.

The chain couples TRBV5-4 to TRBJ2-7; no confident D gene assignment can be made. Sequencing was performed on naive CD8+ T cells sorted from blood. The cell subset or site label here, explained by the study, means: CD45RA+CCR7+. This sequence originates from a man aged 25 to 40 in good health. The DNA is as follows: TGTGCCAGCAGCTTGGATAGTAGAAACTACGAGCAGTACTTC. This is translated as CASSLDSRNYEQYF.